These 28 T cell receptor beta chains originate from one sample sequenced in a study of CD8 T cells in ankylosing spondylitis. General study findings and limits: Blood from ankylosing spondylitis patients appeared to carry a characteristic roughly eight-variant TCR beta motif.

TCRdb analysed the 5' RACE reads with MiXCR anew, one entry per CDR3 protein. The data contain 670,000 or so distinct CDR3 sequences, around 20% of them seen just once; the ten biggest clones take up around 20%. These receptors lack a known antigen. Material for sequencing was blood, either unsorted or a sorted T cell fraction (not recorded which). The receptors shown here come from a male donor with ankylosing spondylitis.

With respect to this clonotype: A much larger clone is a single base away; this may be a read error. The chain carries TRBV4-2 and TRBJ2-7; D may correspond to TRBD1 or TRBD2 (6 bases each). This CDR3 has 13 residues. The V and J ends lost 5 bases and 3 bases respectively, with 11 bases between them. Germline-derived CDR1 and CDR2 are LGHNA and YNFKEQ. The CDR3 nucleotides are TGTGCCAGCAGCTCCGGGGGCTTCTACGAGCAGTACTTC. This sequence encodes CASSSGGFYEQYF.

The chain carries TRBV29-1 and TRBJ2-1, with unresolved D. The V end was cut by 7 bases, the J end by 5 bases, with 12 bases between. This CDR3 comprises 12 residues. Looked up from germline, CDR1 is SQVTM and CDR2 is ANQGSEA. CDR3 region: CSANAHDNEQFF. The CDR3 DNA reads as TGCAGCGCCAATGCCCATGACAATGAGCAGTTCTTC.

The chain recombines TRBV29-1 with TRBJ1-2, with 10 bases identical to TRBD1. V shed 6 bases, J shed 6 bases, and the junction held 13 bases outside the gene matches. CDR3 length: 15 amino acids. Germline values: CDR1 SQVTM, CDR2 ANQGSEA. This chain's CDR3 is CSVSIAGTGVDGYTF. CDR3 DNA sequence: TGCAGCGTCTCCATCGCCGGGACAGGGGTGGATGGCTACACCTTC. The whole variable domain, filled in from reference TRBV29-1 and TRBJ1-2, reads SAVISQKPSRDICQRGTSLTIQCQVDSQVTMMFWYRQQPGQSLTLIATANQGSEATYESGFVIDKFPISRPNLTFSTLTVSNMSPEDSSIYLCSVSIAGTGVDGYTFGSGTRLTVV.

The V call is TRBV29-1, the J call TRBJ1-2, with D possibly matching TRBD1 (5 bases). This CDR3 has 14 residues. Germline loops: CDR1 SQVTM, CDR2 ANQGSEA. Trimming shortened V by 3 bases and J by 6 bases, and 17 bases separated the two germline ends. DNA of the CDR3: TGCAGCGTTGAGGCGGGGGTTAAATCCAATGGCTACACCTTC. This codes for CSVEAGVKSNGYTF.

The chain uses TRBV7-3 and TRBJ2-5; D gene unclear. Per germline, CDR1 SGHTA and CDR2 FQGTGA. The CDR3 has 14 residues. The V end lost 2 bases, the J end lost 3 bases, and 10 bases lay between the germline ends. The CDR3 sequence: CASSLYPWEETQYF. The CDR3 DNA follows: TGTGCCAGCAGCTTATATCCCTGGGAAGAGACCCAGTACTTC.

J is TRBJ2-1 and V is TRBV12-3 or TRBV12-4, with a tentative D call TRBD2 (6 bases). The CDR3 runs to 18 residues. The V end lost 3 bases, the J end lost 0 bases, and 18 bases lay between the germline ends. CDR3 in amino acids: CASSLGSSGASSYNEQFF. The CDR3, as DNA: TGTGCCAGCAGTTTGGGGAGTAGCGGAGCCAGCTCCTACAATGAGCAGTTCTTC.

The chain links TRBV6-5 to TRBJ2-4; maybe TRBD1 (5 bases). The germline gives CDR1 MNHEY, CDR2 SVGAGI. V gave up 4 bases and J gave up 0 bases, with 13 bases separating them. This CDR3 has 16 residues. CDR3 sequence (DNA): TGTGCCAGCAGTTCCGACAGAGTGCTAGCCAAAAACATTCAGTACTTC. Protein sequence: CASSSDRVLAKNIQYF.

The rearrangement joins TRBV9 to TRBJ2-3; 12 nucleotides line up with TRBD2. The junction had 5 bases not matched to a gene; V was cut back by 0 bases and J by 0 bases. Germline CDR1 SGDLS, CDR2 YYNGEE. The CDR3 contains 18 residues. The CDR3 DNA follows: TGTGCCAGCAGCGTAGCTCTAGCGGGGGGGACGAGCACAGATACGCAGTATTTT. Protein sequence: CASSVALAGGTSTDTQYF.

This clonotype was seen a few times. V gene TRBV4-2 combines with J gene TRBJ2-7; a weak D match, TRBD2 (7 bases). The V end was cut by 0 bases, the J end by 4 bases, with 16 bases between. The length of the CDR3 is 16 residues. Looked up from germline, CDR1 is LGHNA and CDR2 is YNFKEQ. The CDR3 sequence is CASSQDRGGAGYEQYF. CDR3 DNA sequence: TGTGCCAGCAGCCAAGATAGGGGGGGGGCCGGGTACGAGCAGTACTTC.

This clonotype was detected ten times or more. This chain joins TRBV30 and TRBJ1-3, with D perhaps TRBD1 (5 bases). V was shortened by 2 bases and J by 4 bases, with 6 bases between the two germline ends. Germline V gives CDR1 GTSNPN, CDR2 SVGIG (reference sequence). The CDR3 has 12 amino acids. The CDR3 region has the DNA TGTGCCTGGAGTAACAGGGGAAACACCATATATTTT. Its translation is CAWSNRGNTIYF.

The chain joins TRBV28 to TRBJ2-7, with D uncertain. V was trimmed by 3 bases and J by 7 bases, leaving 16 bases between them. Germline V gives CDR1 MDHEN, CDR2 SYDVKM. CDR3 size: 14 residues. Written as DNA, the CDR3 is TGTGCCAGCAGTTTGCCCGGCGGCTACTGGGAGCAGTACTTC. It is translated as CASSLPGGYWEQYF.

This clonotype was seen only a few times. V is TRBV7-9 and J is TRBJ1-1, with a tentative D call TRBD1 (6 bases). The CDR3 covers 15 residues. Trimming removed 0 bases from V and 6 bases from J, with 14 bases in between. From germline, CDR1 is SEHNR and CDR2 FQNEAQ (reference sequence). CDR3 region: CASSLAPTGPPEAFF. For the CDR3, the DNA is TGTGCCAGCAGCTTAGCCCCCACAGGGCCCCCTGAAGCTTTCTTT.

This clonotype was seen a handful of times. This chain connects TRBV10-3 to TRBJ2-7; TRBD2 agrees at 8 bases. V trimming: 4 bases; J trimming: 3 bases; junction bases outside the gene matches: 11. Germline V gene data show CDR1 as ENHRY and CDR2 as SYGVKD. The CDR3 covers 16 residues. The CDR3 DNA reads TGTGCCATCAGTGCGGGGGCTAGCGGGCGCGACTACGAGCAGTACTTC. Translated, it gives CAISAGASGRDYEQYF.

This clonotype was observed a handful of times. Written as DNA, the CDR3 is TGTGCCAGCAGCCTATCATGGGCCCATGGCGAGTACTTC. Amino acids: CASSLSWAHGEYF. J is TRBJ2-7 and V is TRBV27; D is ambiguous. V was trimmed by 6 bases and J by 11 bases, leaving 20 bases between them. Germline lookup yields CDR1 MNHEY and CDR2 SMNVEV (reference sequence). This CDR3 is 13 amino acids long.

The chain links TRBV28 to TRBJ2-7; TRBD2 matches at 10 bases. The CDR3 spans 16 residues. Germline lookup yields CDR1 MDHEN and CDR2 SYDVKM. V lost 6 bases to trimming and J lost 4 bases; unmatched junction nucleotides: 12. The chain's CDR3 is CASSFGVAGGGYEQYF. CDR3 nucleotides: TGTGCCAGCAGCTTCGGGGTAGCGGGAGGTGGATACGAGCAGTACTTC.

The chain uses TRBV19 and TRBJ1-5; tentative D call: TRBD1 (5 bases). Germline V gives CDR1 LNHDA, CDR2 SQIVND (reference sequence). The CDR3 has 17 amino acids. V lost 9 bases, J lost 0 bases, and 21 bases lay in between. The CDR3 DNA follows: TGTGCCAGCTCACGGGACGCCCGATCCCTTAGCAATCAGCCCCAGCATTTT. Protein product: CASSRDARSLSNQPQHF.

This clonotype was observed at least ten times. The chain links TRBV5-1 to TRBJ1-2; D perhaps matches TRBD1 (5 bases). In germline, CDR1 is SGHRS, CDR2 YFSETQ. There are 16 residues in the CDR3. The V end was cut by 1 base, the J end by 3 bases, with 16 bases between. CDR3 DNA sequence: TGCGCCAGCAGCTTGAGATGGGACGGCGACGACTATGGCTACACCTTC. Amino acid sequence: CASSLRWDGDDYGYTF.

This clonotype was seen more than once but under ten times. The rearrangement joins TRBV5-1 to TRBJ2-3, with 7 nucleotides matching TRBD1. CDR3 length: 15 residues. Per the germline V gene, CDR1 is SGHRS and CDR2 is YFSETQ. V lost 4 bases and J lost 2; bases outside the gene matches: 7. In nucleotides, the CDR3 is TGCGCCAGCAGCCGGGACAGATTAACCACAGATACGCAGTATTTT. Its protein is CASSRDRLTTDTQYF.

This clonotype was recorded a few times. The chain links TRBV12-3 or TRBV12-4 to TRBJ1-2; D is perhaps TRBD1 (5 bases). The V gene lost 3 bases and the J gene lost 8 bases, with 13 bases spanning the gap. The CDR3 is 13 residues long. Here the CDR3 reads CASSFWQGTGYTF. The CDR3 coding sequence is TGTGCCAGCAGTTTTTGGCAGGGAACGGGCTACACCTTC.

The chain has TRBV29-1 and TRBJ2-7, with D perhaps matching TRBD2 (5 bases). V shed 5 bases and J shed 0 bases, with 11 bases lying between them. Germline values: CDR1 SQVTM, CDR2 ANQGSEA. This CDR3 is 13 amino acids long. The CDR3 DNA reads TGCAGCGTTTTTCTAGCAGTCTCCTACGAGCAGTACTTC. Its protein product is CSVFLAVSYEQYF.

The chain recombines TRBV12-3 or TRBV12-4 with TRBJ1-1, with D unclear. Trimming removed 2 bases from V and 4 bases from J, with 11 bases in between. The CDR3 is 14 amino acids. The CDR3 spells CASSLSGERTEAFF. The CDR3 coding sequence is TGTGCCAGCAGTTTAAGCGGGGAACGCACTGAAGCTTTCTTT.

The CDR3 reads CAIRAQRGGTEAFF. For the CDR3, the DNA is TGTGCCATCAGGGCACAGCGGGGGGGCACTGAAGCTTTCTTT. The chain uses TRBV10-3 and TRBJ1-1, with D possibly matching TRBD1 (5 bases). Germline CDR1 is ENHRY and CDR2 is SYGVKD. Trimming cost V 6 bases and J 4 bases, with 15 bases left between them. The CDR3 consists of 14 residues.

This clonotype came up a few times. J is TRBJ2-1 and V is TRBV11-2; perhaps TRBD2 as D (6 bases). Germline lookup yields CDR1 SGHAT and CDR2 FQNNGV. V was shortened by 1 base and J by 7 bases, with 23 bases between the two germline ends. The CDR3 spans 18 residues. The CDR3 DNA sequence: TGTGCCAGCAGCTTAGGTTATCCCAGGCGGGACGCCGGGAATGAGCAGTTCTTC. This translates into CASSLGYPRRDAGNEQFF.

This clonotype was seen more than once but under ten times. J is TRBJ1-6 and V is TRBV27; no clear D. The CDR3 length is 12 residues. V was cut by 7 bases and J by 8 bases, with 9 bases left in between. Germline V gene data show CDR1 as MNHEY and CDR2 as SMNVEV (reference sequence). The CDR3 region has the DNA TGTGCCAGCAACAGCGGCTATTCACCCCTCCACTTT. Its translation: CASNSGYSPLHF.

In its sample, this clonotype was seen a few times. The chain uses TRBV2 and TRBJ1-1; no clear D. Germline-derived CDR1 and CDR2 are SNHLY and FYNNEI. Trimming took off 0 bases at V and 0 bases at J, with 5 bases between the two ends. This CDR3 comprises 14 residues. The CDR3 sequence is CASSEALLNTEAFF. The DNA for the CDR3 is TGTGCCAGCAGTGAAGCTCTTTTGAACACTGAAGCTTTCTTT.

This clonotype was seen many times. This chain uses TRBV15 with TRBJ2-1, with D hard to call. Per the germline V gene, CDR1 is LNHNV and CDR2 is YYDKDF (reference sequence). Trimming pared 0 bases from V and 0 bases from J, leaving 9 bases between. This CDR3 spans 16 amino acids. The CDR3, as DNA: TGTGCCACCAGCAGAGATCGTACTACCTCCTACAATGAGCAGTTCTTC. It specifies CATSRDRTTSYNEQFF.

The sample holds a few counts of this clonotype. The chain has TRBV20-1 and TRBJ1-2; 8 bases line up with TRBD1. V shed 2 bases and J 8 bases; nucleotides not matched to a gene: 4. CDR1 and CDR2 from the germline V gene are DFQATT and SNEGSKA (reference sequence). This CDR3 has 12 residues. Here the CDR3 reads CSARQGARGYTF. CDR3 DNA sequence: TGCAGTGCTAGACAGGGGGCGCGAGGCTACACCTTC.

The rearrangement joins TRBV27 to TRBJ2-7, with 8 bases lining up with TRBD2. From germline, CDR1 is MNHEY and CDR2 SMNVEV (reference sequence). CDR3 length equals 19 residues. Losses at the gene ends were 6 bases for V and 3 bases for J; bases not matched to a gene: 22. CDR3 DNA: TGTGCCAGCAGGACGCAGGCCCCAAGGCCTAGCGGGCTCAGCTACGAGCAGTACTTC. Amino acid sequence: CASRTQAPRPSGLSYEQYF.